This T cell receptor (beta chain) was retrieved from a study of T cell clones after liver transplantation. The overall study: Apart from three HCV-positive recipients, transplants were for non-autoimmune, non-viral reasons.

Repertoires were generated with immunoSEQ multiplex PCR, while TCRdb's copy carries only in-frame clones and drops some. This sample yields roughly 100,000 clones, of which 80% to 90% are seen a single time; about 2.6% belongs to the top ten. The CDR3 is 15 residues long. Looked up from germline, CDR1 is SGHTA and CDR2 is FQGNSA. Trimming cost V 1 base and J 3 bases, with 10 bases left between them. V is TRBV7-2 and J is TRBJ2-1; D might be TRBD1 or TRBD2, each matching 6 bases. This clonotype was obtained from a human patient who received a liver transplant. The T cells may come from the graft donor. The material was CD4+ T cells from blood, obtained about 50 months after liver transplant. The CDR3 coding sequence is TGTGCCAGCAGCTTAGGAAGGGGGGACTACAATGAGCAGTTCTTC. It translates to CASSLGRGDYNEQFF.